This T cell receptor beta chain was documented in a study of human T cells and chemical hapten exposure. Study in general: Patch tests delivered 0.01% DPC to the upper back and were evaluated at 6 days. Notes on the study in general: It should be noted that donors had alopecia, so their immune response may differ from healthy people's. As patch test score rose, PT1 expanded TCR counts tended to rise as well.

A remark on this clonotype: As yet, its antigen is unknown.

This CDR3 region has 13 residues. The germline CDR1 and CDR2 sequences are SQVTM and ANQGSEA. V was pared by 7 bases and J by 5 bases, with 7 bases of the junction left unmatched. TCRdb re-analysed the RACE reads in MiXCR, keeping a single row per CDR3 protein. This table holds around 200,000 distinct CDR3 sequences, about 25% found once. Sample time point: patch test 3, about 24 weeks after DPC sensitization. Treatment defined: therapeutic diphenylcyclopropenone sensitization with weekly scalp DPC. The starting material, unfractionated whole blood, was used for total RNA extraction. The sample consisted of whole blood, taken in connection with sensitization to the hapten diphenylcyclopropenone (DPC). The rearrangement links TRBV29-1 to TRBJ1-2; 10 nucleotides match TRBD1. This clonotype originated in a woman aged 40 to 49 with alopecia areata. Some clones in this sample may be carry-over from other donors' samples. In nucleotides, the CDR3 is TGCAGCGCCCGGGACAGGGGAAAGTATGGCTACACCTTC. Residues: CSARDRGKYGYTF.